This TCR beta chain was documented in a study of technical replicates of blood from a handful of donors. This clone appeared a few times. Germline loops: CDR1 SGHRS, CDR2 YFSETQ. This CDR3 is 13 amino acids long. Trimming removed 4 bases at V and 8 bases at J, with 13 bases between. This table comes from immunoSEQ multiplex PCR, and its TCRdb copy is limited to in-frame clones, with some not included. Of roughly 80,000 clones detected, about 88% appear once; the ten largest clones hold approximately 0.42%. The chain joins TRBV5-1 to TRBJ1-3; D uncertain. Sequencing was done on a sample of T cells isolated from PBMCs. The sequence was obtained from a human donor in good health. This chain's CDR3 is CASSDRTEDTIYF. CDR3 DNA: TGCGCCAGCAGCGATCGGACTGAAGACACCATATATTTT.